This TCR beta chain was sequenced during a study of T cell responses to AZD1222 COVID-19 vaccine. Points from the study as a whole: White British ancestry dominated among donors, who included more females, and clonal diversity was possibly underestimated.

Using immunoSEQ multiplex PCR, the repertoire was profiled, and TCRdb retains in-frame clones only, with some absent. This sample yields tens of thousands of clones, of which approximately 89% are seen a single time; roughly 5.3% belongs to the top ten. Looked up from germline, CDR1 is MNHEY and CDR2 is SMNVEV (reference sequence). The length of the CDR3 is 14 residues. V shed 5 bases and J 1 base; nucleotides not matched to a gene: 4. This clone was recorded once. Its matching antigen is unknown. The rearrangement links TRBV27 to TRBJ1-1; 7 bases agree with TRBD1. The clonotype comes from an adult who received the AZD1222 COVID-19 vaccine. The sequencing used peripheral blood, collected 28 days after the second AZD1222 dose. CDR3 in DNA: TGTGCCAGCAGTAAAGGGACAGCGAACACTGAAGCTTTCTTT. This codes for CASSKGTANTEAFF.